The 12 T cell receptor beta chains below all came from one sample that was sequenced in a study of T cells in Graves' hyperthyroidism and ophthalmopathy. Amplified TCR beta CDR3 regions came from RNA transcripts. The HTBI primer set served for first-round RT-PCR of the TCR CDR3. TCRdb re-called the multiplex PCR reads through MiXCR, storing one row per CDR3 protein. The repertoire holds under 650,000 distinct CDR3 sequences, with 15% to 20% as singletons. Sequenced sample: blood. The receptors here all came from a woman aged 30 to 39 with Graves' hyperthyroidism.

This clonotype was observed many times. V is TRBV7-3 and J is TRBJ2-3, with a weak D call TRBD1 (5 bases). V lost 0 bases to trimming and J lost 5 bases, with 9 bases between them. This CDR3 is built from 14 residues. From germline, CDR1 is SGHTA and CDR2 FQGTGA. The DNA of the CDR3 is TGTGCCAGCAGCTTAACGGGGCTGCTAGATACGCAGTATTTT. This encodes CASSLTGLLDTQYF.

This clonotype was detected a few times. CDR3 nucleotide sequence: TGTGCCAGCAGCCCGGGACAGGGGGCTACAGGCTACACCTTC. Translating it yields CASSPGQGATGYTF. The chain has TRBV3-1 and TRBJ1-2; the match to TRBD1 covers 12 bases. Losses at the gene ends were 4 bases for V and 8 bases for J; bases not matched to a gene: 5. This CDR3 region has 14 residues. CDR1 and CDR2 from the germline V gene are LGHDT and YNNKEL (reference sequence).

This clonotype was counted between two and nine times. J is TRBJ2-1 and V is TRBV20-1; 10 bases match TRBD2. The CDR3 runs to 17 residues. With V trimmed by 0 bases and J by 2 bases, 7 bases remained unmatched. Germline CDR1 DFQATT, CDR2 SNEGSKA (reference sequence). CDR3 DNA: TGCAGTGCTAGAGATGTGAAGCGGGAGGGCGCCTACAATGAGCAGTTCTTC. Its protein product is CSARDVKREGAYNEQFF.

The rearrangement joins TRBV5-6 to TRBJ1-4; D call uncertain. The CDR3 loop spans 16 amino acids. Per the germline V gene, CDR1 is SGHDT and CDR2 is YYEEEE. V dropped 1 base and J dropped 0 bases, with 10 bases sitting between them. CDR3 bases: TGTGCCAGCAGCTTGTCGACAACGTCAACTAATGAAAAACTGTTTTTT. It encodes CASSLSTTSTNEKLFF.

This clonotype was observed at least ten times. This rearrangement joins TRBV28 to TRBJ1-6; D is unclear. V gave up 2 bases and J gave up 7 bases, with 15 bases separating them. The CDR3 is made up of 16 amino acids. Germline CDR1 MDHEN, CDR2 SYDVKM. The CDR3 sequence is CASSLGTAPGNSPLHF. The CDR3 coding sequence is TGTGCCAGCAGTTTAGGTACAGCGCCGGGGAATTCACCCCTCCACTTT.

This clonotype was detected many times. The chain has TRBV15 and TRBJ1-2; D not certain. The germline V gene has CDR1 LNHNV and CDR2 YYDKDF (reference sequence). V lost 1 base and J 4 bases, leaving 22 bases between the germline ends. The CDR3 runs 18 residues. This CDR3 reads CATSRVSDRGTDFYGYTF. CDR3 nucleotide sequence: TGTGCCACCAGCAGAGTATCCGATCGGGGAACGGACTTCTATGGCTACACCTTC.

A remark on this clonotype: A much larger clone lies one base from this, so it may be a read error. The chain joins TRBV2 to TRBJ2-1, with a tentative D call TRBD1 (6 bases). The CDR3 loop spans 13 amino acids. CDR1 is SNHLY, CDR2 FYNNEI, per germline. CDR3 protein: CAGSEQGYNEQFF. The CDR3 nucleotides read TGTGCCGGCAGTGAACAGGGCTACAATGAGCAGTTCTTC.

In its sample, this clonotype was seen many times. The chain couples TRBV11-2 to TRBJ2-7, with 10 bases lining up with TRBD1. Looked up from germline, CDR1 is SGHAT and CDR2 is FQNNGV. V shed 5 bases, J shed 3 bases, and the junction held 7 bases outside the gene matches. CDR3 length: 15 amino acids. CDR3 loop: CASSPGQGDIYEQYF. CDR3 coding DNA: TGTGCCAGCAGCCCTGGACAGGGGGATATCTACGAGCAGTACTTC.

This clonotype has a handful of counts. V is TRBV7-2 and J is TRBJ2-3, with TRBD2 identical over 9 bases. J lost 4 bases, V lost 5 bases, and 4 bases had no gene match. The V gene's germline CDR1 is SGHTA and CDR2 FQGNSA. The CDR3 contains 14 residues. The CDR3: CASSRTSEADTQYF. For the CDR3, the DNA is TGTGCCAGCAGCCGGACTAGCGAGGCAGATACGCAGTATTTT. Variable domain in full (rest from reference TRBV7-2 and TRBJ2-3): GAGVSQSPSNKVTEKGKDVELRCDPISGHTALYWYRQSLGQGLEFLIYFQGNSAPDKSGLPSDRFSAERTGGSVSTLTIQRTQQEDSAVYLCASSRTSEADTQYFGPGTRLTVL.

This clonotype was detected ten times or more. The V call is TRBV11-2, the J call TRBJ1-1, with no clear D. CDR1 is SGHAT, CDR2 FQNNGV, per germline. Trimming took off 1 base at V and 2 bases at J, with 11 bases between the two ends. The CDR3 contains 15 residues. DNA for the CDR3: TGTGCCAGCAGCTTAGTTCGGGGTTCTAACACTGAAGCTTTCTTT. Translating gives CASSLVRGSNTEAFF.

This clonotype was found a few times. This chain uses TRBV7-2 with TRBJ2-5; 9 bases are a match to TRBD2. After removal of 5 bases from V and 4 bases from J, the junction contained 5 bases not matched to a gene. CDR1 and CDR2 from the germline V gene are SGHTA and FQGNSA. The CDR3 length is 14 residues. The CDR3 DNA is TGTGCCAGCAGCCCTAGCGGGAATGGAGAGACCCAGTACTTC. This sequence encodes CASSPSGNGETQYF.

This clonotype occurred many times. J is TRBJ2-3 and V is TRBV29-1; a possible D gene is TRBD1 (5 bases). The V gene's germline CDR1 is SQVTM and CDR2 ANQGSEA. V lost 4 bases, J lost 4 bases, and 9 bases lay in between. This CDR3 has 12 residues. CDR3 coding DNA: TGCAGCGTTGTAACAGGCGCAGATACGCAGTATTTT. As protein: CSVVTGADTQYF.